This T cell receptor (beta chain) was profiled in a study of blood T cell repertoires in COVID-19 (dated by TCRdb to about 2020). In the study overall: Collaborator samples came from the United States, Italy and Spain and covered acute and convalescent phases of COVID-19. The prospective study material was composed of cDNA or gDNA derived from T cells, B-cell-depleted T cells, or PBMCs. Deeply sampled blood TCRbeta repertoires from subjects exposed to, actively infected with, or recovered from COVID-19 were included in the dataset. The repertoires were released in a freely available public database intended as a resource for research on the immune response to SARS-CoV-2. The samples were drawn from two sources: the first 160 participants of the ongoing ImmuneRACE study, and 1,254 subjects contributed by 6 global collaborators. The sample metadata nearly always contained a de-identified subject ID, COVID-19 status, age in years and sex. Where available, HLA class I and class II types were taken from metadata supplied by the sample provider and were not determined by assay-based typing.

The immunoSEQ Assay, a bias-controlled multiplex PCR, was used to amplify TCRbeta CDR3 regions from genomic DNA. The authors' pipeline ran thus. The number of nucleated cells in each sample was estimated by amplification of reference gene primers within the assay. To quantify the absolute abundance of each unique TCRbeta CDR3 rearrangement, sequence reads were collapsed and filtered. For each sample, productive Simpson clonality was calculated as the square root of Simpson's diversity index over productive rearrangements. The table comes from immuneACCESS by way of TCRdb, which keeps in-frame sequences with V and J called. Part of the clones is missing from these tables; in studies checked, under half for an unresolved V gene and the rest for unknown reasons. The DNA was the basis for D and trimming; V, J and clone size are from that table. This sample gives around 200,000 clones in total; roughly 84% of them show up just once. 4.5% to 5% of the sample is held by the ten biggest clonotypes.

Each collaborating institution followed its own protocols to collect whole blood in K2EDTA tubes. For TCRbeta analysis, collaborator samples were shipped as frozen whole blood, as isolated PBMCs, or as DNA extracted from either sample type. In the germline V gene, CDR1 corresponds to SGHAT and CDR2 to FQNNGV. The CDR3 measures 13 amino acids from cysteine to phenylalanine. The CDR3 DNA has 39 bases and is translated from base 1. Trimming costs V 0 bases and J 3 bases, and their ends lie 6 bases apart. Regarding this clone: Its binding antigen is unknown. No base quality values were provided; no much bigger clone lies one nucleotide off.

Study-wide findings and limitations: The quantity of clinical and demographic metadata differed by source and by participant and was supplied without curation.

Sequences were obtained from peripheral blood. The sequence links TRBV11-2 to TRBJ2-7, with the D gene not confidently named. The receptor's source is a woman aged 80 or over with acute or convalescent COVID-19. The base sequence is TGTGCCAGCAGCTTAGACTCCTACTACGAGCAGTACTTC. Its protein is CASSLDSYYEQYF. Full variable domain (CDR3 extended with the reference TRBV11-2 and TRBJ2-7 proteins): EAGVAQSPRYKIIEKRQSVAFWCNPISGHATLYWYQQILGQGPKLLIQFQNNGVVDDSQLPKDRFSAERLKGVDSTLKIQPAKLEDSAVYLCASSLDSYYEQYFGPGTRLTVT.